The rows below give T cell receptor beta chains drawn from one sample of a study of beta chain features in type 1 diabetes. Generated by immunoSEQ multiplex PCR, the TCRdb table keeps only in-frame clones and is missing some. The data contain about 650,000 clones, around an eighth of them singletons. The specimen was naive CD4+ T cells from blood. These receptors all come from a young man with type 1 diabetes. Each CDR3 is given with its conserved first and last residue. Each record gives: J gene, clone size, D gene, V gene, CDR3 DNA, CDR3 protein. A D gene is named only where the DNA matches it firmly. A row's size may be missing; if present it is once, few, many or a size class.

TRBJ2-1	few	TRBD1	TRBV9	TGTGCCAGCAGCCTTTCGACAGGGATCTACAATGAGCAGTTCTTC	CASSLSTGIYNEQFF
TRBJ1-6	few	NA	TRBV9	TGTGCCAGCAGCGTAGCTGAAGGGATCGGGATTAATTCACCCCTCCACTTT	CASSVAEGIGINSPLHF
TRBJ2-1	NA	NA	TRBV7-6	TGTGCCAGCAGCTTACCCATAATTAAACCCGGGAACAATGAGCAGTTCTTC	CASSLPIIKPGNNEQFF
TRBJ1-5	NA	NA	TRBV21-1	TGTGCCAGCAGAAAACAGGGCCCTGATCAGCCCCAGCATTTT	CASRKQGPDQPQHF
TRBJ2-3	few	NA	TRBV4-3	TGCGCCAGCAGCCAAGGGGGATCAGCAGATACGCAGTATTTT	CASSQGGSADTQYF
TRBJ1-6	NA	NA	TRBV4-2	TGTGCCAGCAGCCAAGAAGGGAGGGAAAATTCACCCCTCCACTTT	CASSQEGRENSPLHF
TRBJ2-2	once	NA	TRBV11-3	TGTGCCAGCAGCTCACAGGGGAACACCGGGGAGCTGTTTTTT	CASSSQGNTGELFF
TRBJ2-1	few	NA	TRBV7-2	TGTGCCAGCAGCTTAAACGTCTACAATGAGCAGTTCTTC	CASSLNVYNEQFF
TRBJ2-5	many	NA	TRBV10-3	TGTGCCATCAAAGATTCCCAAGCCGGGACGGAGACCCAGTACTTC	CAIKDSQAGTETQYF
TRBJ1-2	NA	NA	TRBV7-2	TGTGCCAGCAGCTTAGTGGGGGGTGGCGGCTACACCTTC	CASSLVGGGGYTF
TRBJ1-6	NA	TRBD1	TRBV28	TGTGCCAGCAGGGGACAGGAGTTAGGGAATTCACCCCTCCACTTT	CASRGQELGNSPLHF
TRBJ2-7	few	NA	TRBV18	TGTGCCAGCTCACCACTAGAATGGGCTCACGAGCAGTACTTC	CASSPLEWAHEQYF
TRBJ2-1	NA	TRBD2	TRBV4-3	TGCGCCAGCAGCCAAGATCAGGCGGGGGGGCGCGTAATCCCGTTCTTC	CASSQDQAGGRVIPFF
TRBJ1-5	NA	TRBD1	TRBV5-1	TGCGCCAGCAGCTTGGACCCCACAGGGGTTGGTCAGCCCCAGCATTTT	CASSLDPTGVGQPQHF
TRBJ1-6	few	NA	TRBV9	TGTGCCAGCAGCGCCGACAGGAATTCACCCCTCCACTTT	CASSADRNSPLHF
TRBJ1-6	NA	NA	TRBV14	TGTGCCAGCAGCCATGGCCCGAGTTCACCCCTCCACTTT	CASSHGPSSPLHF
TRBJ1-1	NA	NA	TRBV6-5	TGTGCCAGCAGTTACTCGATGGCGAACACTGAAGCTTTCTTT	CASSYSMANTEAFF
TRBJ1-4	few	NA	TRBV7-2	TGTGCCAGCAGTCCGGACGCAACTAATGAAAAACTGTTTTTT	CASSPDATNEKLFF
TRBJ2-2	few	NA	TRBV4-3	TGCGCCAGCAGCCAAGACCAAGCGGACACCGGGGAGCTGTTTTTT	CASSQDQADTGELFF
TRBJ2-1	NA	NA	TRBV7-8	TGTGCCAGCAGCCCCCGCTCCCCGAGGCAGGGGGGATACAATGAGCAGTTCTTC	CASSPRSPRQGGYNEQFF
TRBJ1-4	NA	NA	TRBV7-8	TGTGCCAGCAGCTCGGCCAATGAAAAACTGTTTTTT	CASSSANEKLFF
TRBJ1-4	NA	NA	TRBV28	TGTGCCAGCAGTTATCCAGGGTCTAATGAAAAACTGTTTTTT	CASSYPGSNEKLFF
TRBJ1-4	few	TRBD1	TRBV7-8	TGTGCCAGCAGCTCCCGGGACAGAGGCGAAAAACTGTTTTTT	CASSSRDRGEKLFF
TRBJ1-2	NA	TRBD1	TRBV29-1	TGCAGCACCTCCCGGGACAGCCCAGTGGATGGCTACACCTTC	CSTSRDSPVDGYTF
TRBJ2-1	NA	NA	TRBV5-1	TGCGCCAGCAGCCTGCAGGGGGGTAATGAGCAGTTCTTC	CASSLQGGNEQFF
TRBJ1-2	few	NA	TRBV2	TGTGCCAGCAGCGATAGGGGGGATCCCTATGGCTACACCTTC	CASSDRGDPYGYTF
TRBJ2-3	NA	NA	TRBV4-2	TGTGCCAGCAGCCAAGCCAGCGCCGATACGCAGTATTTT	CASSQASADTQYF
TRBJ2-7	NA	TRBD1	TRBV4-3	TGCGCCAGCAGCCAAGATAGGGGACAGAATTACGAGCAGTACTTC	CASSQDRGQNYEQYF
TRBJ1-2	NA	NA	TRBV18	TGTGCCAGCTCACCTGGCAACTATGGCTACACCTTC	CASSPGNYGYTF
TRBJ1-1	NA	TRBD1	TRBV6-5	TGTGCCAGCAGAACAGGGGGCACTGAAGCTTTCTTT	CASRTGGTEAFF
TRBJ2-1	NA	NA	TRBV19	TGTGCCAGTAGTATTCGCCGGGATGAGCAGTTCTTC	CASSIRRDEQFF
TRBJ1-4	few	NA	TRBV2	TGTGCCAGCACCACGAGGGGGGATGAAAAACTGTTTTTT	CASTTRGDEKLFF
TRBJ1-6	NA	NA	TRBV30	TGTGCCTGGAAAGCCCCTAATTCACCCCTCCACTTT	CAWKAPNSPLHF
TRBJ2-5	NA	NA	TRBV28	TGTGCCAGCAGTTCCCCGAGTAGCAGGGAAGAGACCCAGTACTTC	CASSSPSSREETQYF
TRBJ2-7	NA	TRBD2	TRBV5-4	TGTGCCAGCAGCTTGGGGGAGGGCAACCCTACCTACGAGCAGTACTTC	CASSLGEGNPTYEQYF
TRBJ2-7	NA	NA	TRBV10-1	TGCGCCAGCAGTGTCTCTAATACCTACGAGCAGTACTTC	CASSVSNTYEQYF
TRBJ1-4	NA	NA	TRBV4-3	TGCGCCAGCAGCCAAGGGGCGGACCGGGATGAAAAACTGTTTTTT	CASSQGADRDEKLFF
TRBJ2-3	few	TRBD2	TRBV6-5	TGTGCCAGCAGACCGACTAGCGGGACAACAGATACGCAGTATTTT	CASRPTSGTTDTQYF
TRBJ1-1	NA	NA	TRBV2	TGTGCCAGCAGTGCGGCATCCACTGAAGCTTTCTTT	CASSAASTEAFF
TRBJ2-7	few	NA	TRBV10-3	TGTGCCATCAGTTCGGACATCATAAATCGCTACGAGCAGTACTTC	CAISSDIINRYEQYF
TRBJ1-5	few	TRBD1	TRBV23-1	TGCGCCAGCAGTACATTACAGGGGAAGCCCCAGCATTTT	CASSTLQGKPQHF
TRBJ1-6	NA	NA	TRBV27	TGTGCCAGCAAGACAGTTTATAATTCACCCCTCCACTTT	CASKTVYNSPLHF
TRBJ2-5	NA	NA	TRBV4-3	TGCGCCAGCAGCCAAGATTATCGGGGGCGCCCCTGGGAGACCCAGTACTTC	CASSQDYRGRPWETQYF
TRBJ1-5	NA	NA	TRBV6-1	TGTGCCAGCACCTCCACTCCACCGCCCCAGCATTTT	CASTSTPPPQHF
TRBJ1-2	NA	NA	TRBV5-5	TGTGCCAGCAGCCCGAGCGACGGACAGCAATATGGCTACACCTTC	CASSPSDGQQYGYTF